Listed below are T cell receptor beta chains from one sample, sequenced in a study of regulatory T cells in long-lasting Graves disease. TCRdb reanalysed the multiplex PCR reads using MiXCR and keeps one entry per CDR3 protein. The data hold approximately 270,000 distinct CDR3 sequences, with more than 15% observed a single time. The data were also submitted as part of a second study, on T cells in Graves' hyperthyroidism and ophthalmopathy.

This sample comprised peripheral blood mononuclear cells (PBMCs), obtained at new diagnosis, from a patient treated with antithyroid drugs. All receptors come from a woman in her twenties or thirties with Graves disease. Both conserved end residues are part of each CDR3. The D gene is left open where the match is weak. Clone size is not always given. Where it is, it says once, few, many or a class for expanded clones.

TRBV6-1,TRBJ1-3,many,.,CASSPPPYRSGNTIYF,TGTGCCAGCAGTCCCCCACCATACCGCTCTGGAAACACCATATATTTT
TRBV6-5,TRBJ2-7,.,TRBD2,CASSYTAGGEQYF,TGTGCCAGCAGTTACACAGCGGGGGGCGAGCAGTACTTC
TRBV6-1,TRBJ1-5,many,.,CASRTGINSNQPQHF,TGTGCCAGCAGGACCGGGATAAATAGCAATCAGCCCCAGCATTTT
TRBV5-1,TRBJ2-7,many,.,CASSSLPNYEQYF,TGCGCCAGCAGCTCTCTACCCAACTACGAGCAGTACTTC
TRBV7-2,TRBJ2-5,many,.,CASSLGGPGETQYF,TGTGCCAGCAGCTTAGGGGGGCCTGGAGAGACCCAGTACTTC
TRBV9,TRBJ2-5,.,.,CASSEEYYETQYF,TGTGCCAGCAGCGAAGAGTACTACGAGACCCAGTACTTC
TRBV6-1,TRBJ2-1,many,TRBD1,CAIKDRDHEQFF,TGTGCCATCAAAGACAGGGACCATGAGCAGTTCTTC
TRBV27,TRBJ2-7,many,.,CASSSTPPSYEQYF,TGTGCCAGCAGTTCAACCCCTCCATCCTACGAGCAGTACTTC
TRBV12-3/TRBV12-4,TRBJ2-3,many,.,CASAPGGDTQYF,TGTGCCAGCGCCCCCGGGGGAGATACGCAGTATTTT
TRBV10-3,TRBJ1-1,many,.,CAISEVDTEAFF,TGTGCCATCAGTGAGGTCGACACTGAAGCTTTCTTT
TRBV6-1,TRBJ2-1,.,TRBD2,CASRGGLAGGYDEQFF,TGTGCCAGCAGGGGGGGACTAGCGGGGGGGTACGATGAGCAGTTCTTC
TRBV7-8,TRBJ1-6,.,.,CASSLERPEVNSPLHF,TGTGCCAGCAGCTTAGAGCGCCCGGAGGTGAATTCACCCCTCCACTTT
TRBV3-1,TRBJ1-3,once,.,CASSPAGGGNTIYF,TGTGCCAGCAGCCCCGCCGGGGGTGGAAACACCATATATTTT
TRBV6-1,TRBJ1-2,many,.,CASSERGESGYTF,TGTGCCAGCAGTGAAAGGGGGGAGAGTGGCTACACCTTC
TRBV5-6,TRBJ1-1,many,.,CASSPWTLNTEAFF,TGTGCCAGCAGCCCCTGGACCTTGAACACTGAAGCTTTCTTT
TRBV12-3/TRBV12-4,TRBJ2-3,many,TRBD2,CASSPAGGLKDTQYF,TGTGCCAGCAGCCCCGCGGGGGGGCTGAAGGATACGCAGTATTTT
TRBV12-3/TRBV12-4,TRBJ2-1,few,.,CAGSLNEQFF,TGTGCCGGCAGTCTTAATGAGCAGTTCTTC
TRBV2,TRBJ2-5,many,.,CAGNSVVETQYF,TGTGCCGGAAATTCGGTTGTGGAGACCCAGTACTTC
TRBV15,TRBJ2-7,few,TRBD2,CATSSPSGATYEQYF,TGTGCCACCAGCAGCCCTAGCGGAGCTACGTACGAGCAGTACTTC
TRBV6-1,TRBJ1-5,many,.,CAVRGNQPQHF,TGTGCGGTACGGGGTAATCAGCCCCAGCATTTT
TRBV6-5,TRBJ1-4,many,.,CASSYVERDEKLFF,TGTGCCAGCAGTTATGTCGAGAGGGATGAAAAACTGTTTTTT
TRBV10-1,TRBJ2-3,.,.,CASSGRGLGTDTQYF,TGCGCCAGCAGTGGAAGGGGTCTGGGCACAGATACGCAGTATTTT
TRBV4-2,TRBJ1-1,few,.,CASSQRTPGDTEAFF,TGTGCCAGCAGCCAAAGGACCCCTGGGGACACTGAAGCTTTCTTT
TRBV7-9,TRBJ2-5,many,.,CASSLVLPQETQYF,TGTGCCAGCAGCTTAGTTCTGCCGCAAGAGACCCAGTACTTC
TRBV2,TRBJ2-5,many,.,CASSAPWGLADQETQYF,TGTGCCAGCAGTGCCCCGTGGGGGCTAGCGGACCAAGAGACCCAGTACTTC
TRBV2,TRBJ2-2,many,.,CASSDLVAGELFF,TGTGCCAGCAGTGATTTGGTTGCCGGGGAGCTGTTTTTT
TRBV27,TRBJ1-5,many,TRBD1,CASSDREGQPQHF,TGTGCCAGCAGTGACAGGGAGGGACAGCCCCAGCATTTT
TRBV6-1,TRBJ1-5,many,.,CASQEGYQPQHF,TGTGCCAGCCAGGAGGGTTATCAGCCCCAGCATTTT
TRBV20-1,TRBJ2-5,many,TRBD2,CSARGTSGGYQETQYF,TGCAGTGCTAGAGGGACTAGCGGGGGGTACCAAGAGACCCAGTACTTC
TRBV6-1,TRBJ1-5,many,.,CASKVEQGQPQHF,TGTGCCAGCAAGGTGGAACAGGGTCAGCCCCAGCATTTT
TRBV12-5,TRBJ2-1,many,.,CASGGQGGARNEQFF,TGTGCTAGTGGGGGGCAGGGGGGGGCTAGGAATGAGCAGTTCTTC
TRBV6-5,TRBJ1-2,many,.,CASSSANLGYTF,TGTGCCAGCAGTTCGGCCAATCTGGGCTACACCTTC
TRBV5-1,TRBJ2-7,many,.,CASSLGAISYEQYF,TGCGCCAGCAGCTTGGGGGCCATTTCCTACGAGCAGTACTTC
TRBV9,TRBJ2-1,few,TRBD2,CASSVFGGGEQFF,TGTGCCAGCAGCGTCTTCGGGGGGGGTGAGCAGTTCTTC
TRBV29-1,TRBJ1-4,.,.,CSVERQGYEKLFF,TGCAGCGTTGAGAGGCAGGGTTATGAAAAACTGTTTTTT
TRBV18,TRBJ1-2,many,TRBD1,CASSPEGTGNGYTF,TGTGCCAGCTCACCTGAGGGGACAGGGAATGGCTACACCTTC
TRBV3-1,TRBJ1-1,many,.,CASSPPGGSPEAFF,TGTGCCAGCAGCCCCCCAGGAGGAAGCCCTGAAGCTTTCTTT
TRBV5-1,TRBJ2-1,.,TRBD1,CAGSAGQGGNEQFF,TGCGCCGGCAGCGCGGGACAGGGTGGCAATGAGCAGTTCTTC
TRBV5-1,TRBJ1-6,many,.,CASSPRFGRASYNSPLHF,TGCGCCAGCAGCCCCCGCTTCGGGCGGGCCTCCTATAATTCACCCCTCCACTTT
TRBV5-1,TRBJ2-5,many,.,CASSVGHDKETQYF,TGCGCCAGCAGCGTGGGCCACGATAAAGAGACCCAGTACTTC
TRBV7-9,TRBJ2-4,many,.,CASGGGLVKNIQYF,TGTGCCAGCGGGGGCGGTCTGGTCAAAAACATTCAGTACTTC
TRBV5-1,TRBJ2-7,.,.,CASSLGGDTFSYEQYF,TGCGCCAGCAGCTTGGGGGGGGACACATTCTCCTACGAGCAGTACTTC
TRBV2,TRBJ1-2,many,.,CASSGAGSSTSYGYTF,TGTGCCAGCAGTGGGGCAGGGTCGTCGACCTCCTATGGCTACACCTTC
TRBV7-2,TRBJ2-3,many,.,CASSPRPGEDTQYF,TGTGCCAGCAGCCCCAGGCCAGGGGAAGATACGCAGTATTTT
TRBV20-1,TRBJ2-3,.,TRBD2,CSTRTSGGPGDTQYF,TGCAGTACCAGGACTAGCGGGGGGCCGGGAGATACGCAGTATTTT
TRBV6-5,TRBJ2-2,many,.,CASSYRGGGNTGELFF,TGTGCCAGCAGTTACAGGGGGGGGGGAAACACCGGGGAGCTGTTTTTT